A single sample is the source of the 26 T cell receptor beta chains below, sequenced in a study of T cell responses to AZD1222 COVID-19 vaccine. Using immunoSEQ multiplex PCR, the repertoire was profiled, and TCRdb retains in-frame clones only, with some absent. This table holds 150,000 or so clones, roughly nine tenths found once. The sequencing used peripheral blood, collected on day 0 of MenACWY control vaccination. All receptors come from an adult in good health.

The V gene is TRBV5-6, the J gene TRBJ2-7; D is ambiguous. The ends were cut back, 2 bases at V and 7 bases at J, with 7 bases in the middle. Germline CDR1 and CDR2: SGHDT and YYEEEE. CDR3 length equals 11 residues. This chain's CDR3 is CASSFGEEQYV. The DNA for the CDR3 is TGTGCCAGCAGCTTCGGTGAAGAGCAGTACGTC.

J is TRBJ2-5 and V is TRBV25-1, with D possibly matching TRBD1 (5 bases). The V gene lost 8 bases and the J gene lost 6 bases, with 13 bases spanning the gap. This CDR3 is 12 amino acids long. Looked up from germline, CDR1 is MGHDK and CDR2 is SYGVNS. The DNA of the CDR3 is TGTGCCAGCGGCACAGGTATGAAGACCCAGTACTTC. Protein sequence: CASGTGMKTQYF.

The chain joins TRBV3-1 (or the pseudogene TRBV3-2) to TRBJ1-1; the D is unclear. Germline CDR1 reads LGHDT; CDR2 reads YNNKEL (reference sequence). V was cut by 9 bases and J by 5 bases, with 19 bases left in between. CDR3 size: 14 residues. The CDR3 region is CARKTRISGTEAFF. CDR3 coding DNA: TGTGCCAGAAAAACAAGAATCAGTGGGACTGAAGCTTTCTTT.

V and J are TRBV14 and TRBJ1-5; 12 nucleotides agree with TRBD1. Germline values: CDR1 SGHDN, CDR2 FVKESK. CDR3 length: 20 residues. V lost 0 bases, J lost 8 bases, and 17 bases stayed unmatched. CDR3 protein: CASSQDFWEGQGASMEPQHF. The CDR3 DNA sequence: TGTGCCAGCAGCCAAGATTTTTGGGAGGGACAGGGGGCATCGATGGAGCCCCAGCATTTT.

The chain employs TRBV9 and TRBJ1-6; D unclear. V lost 0 bases and J 8 bases, leaving 9 bases between the germline ends. This CDR3 has 14 amino acids. Germline V gene data show CDR1 as SGDLS and CDR2 as YYNGEE. The CDR3: CASSVGGYDSPLHF. CDR3 DNA: TGTGCCAGCAGCGTAGGGGGTTACGATTCACCCCTCCACTTT.

A remark on this clone: The junction shows a germline mismatch at one end, possibly a read error. This sequence joins TRBV7-2 and TRBJ2-1, with 7 positions matching TRBD1. The germline CDR1 and CDR2 sequences are SGHTA and FQGNSA. The CDR3 is 18 amino acids. For the CDR3, the DNA is TGTGCCAGCAGCATAGCCGGGACAGTGCGCCCCTCCTACAATGAGCAGTTCTTC. It is translated as CASSIAGTVRPSYNEQFF.

This chain uses TRBV6-1 with TRBJ2-4; TRBD1 might be the D (6 bases). The CDR3 covers 14 residues. CDR1 is MNHNS, CDR2 SASEGT, per germline. Trimming took 0 bases from V and 8 from J, leaving 11 bases between them. The CDR3 DNA sequence: TGTGCCAGCAGTGAAGCAGGGGGTAAGGACATTCAGTACTTC. It translates to CASSEAGGKDIQYF.

The CDR3 loop reads CASSPPSRAGGYNEQFF. The CDR3 nucleotides read TGTGCCAGCTCACCACCGAGTCGGGCGGGAGGTTACAATGAGCAGTTCTTC. The chain links TRBV18 to TRBJ2-1; 8 positions match TRBD2. The CDR3 has 17 residues. Trimming removed 0 bases from V and 4 bases from J; junction bases left unmatched: 8. Germline loops: CDR1 KGHSH, CDR2 LQKENI.

With respect to this clone: The same CDR3 is also encoded by other DNA sequences in this sample. The chain employs TRBV18 and TRBJ1-3, with D unresolved. This CDR3 has 14 amino acids. Trimming removed 3 bases at V and 1 base at J, with 7 bases between. CDR1 KGHSH and CDR2 LQKENI come from the germline V gene. The CDR3 DNA is TGTGCCAGCTCACCGGGAATATCTGGAAACACCATATATTTT. It encodes CASSPGISGNTIYF.

The CDR3 reads CASSLGQGGEQYV. CDR3 in DNA: TGTGCCAGCAGCCTCGGACAGGGGGGCGAGCAGTACGTC. This chain uses TRBV3-1 (or the pseudogene TRBV3-2) with TRBJ2-7, with 10 bases that match TRBD1. There are 13 residues in the CDR3. The V gene end was trimmed by 4 bases and the J gene end by 6 bases; junction bases not matched to a gene: 3. Germline values: CDR1 LGHDT, CDR2 YNNKEL (reference sequence).

In its sample, this clone was seen once. The rearrangement joins TRBV28 to TRBJ1-5; possibly TRBD1 for D (5 bases). This CDR3 contains 14 residues. Germline V CDR1 and CDR2: MDHEN, SYDVKM. Between the trimmed V and J ends, which lost 2 bases and 5 bases, there was a span of 10 bases. This CDR3 is CASSLGQGDQPQHF. Here the CDR3 DNA reads TGTGCCAGCAGTTTAGGTCAGGGTGATCAGCCCCAGCATTTT. Looking up the rest from reference TRBV28 and TRBJ1-5 gives the full variable domain: DVKVTQSSRYLVKRTGEKVFLECVQDMDHENMFWYRQDPGLGLRLIYFSYDVKMKEKGDIPEGYSVSREKKERFSLILESASTNQTSMYLCASSLGQGDQPQHFGDGTRLSIL.

The chain couples TRBV9 to TRBJ2-1; 7 nucleotides agree with TRBD1. V was pared by 3 bases and J by 4 bases, with 4 bases of the junction left unmatched. CDR1 is SGDLS, CDR2 YYNGEE, per germline. CDR3 size: 14 residues. DNA of the CDR3: TGTGCCAGCAGCGACAGGGGCGAATACAATGAGCAGTTCTTC. Translating it yields CASSDRGEYNEQFF.

The gene calls are TRBV18 and TRBJ1-6; a possible D gene is TRBD1 (6 bases). Trimming left V 3 bases short and J 7 bases short, with 13 bases between. Germline CDR1 is KGHSH and CDR2 is LQKENI. The CDR3 runs to 15 residues. CDR3 DNA: TGTGCCAGCTCACCCATGACAGGCGTGAATTCACCCCTCCACTTT. This translates into CASSPMTGVNSPLHF. Based on the CDR3 plus reference TRBV18 and TRBJ1-6, the full variable domain is NAGVMQNPRHLVRRRGQEARLRCSPMKGHSHVYWYRQLPEEGLKFMVYLQKENIIDESGMPKERFSAEFPKEGPSILRIQQVVRGDSAAYFCASSPMTGVNSPLHFGNGTRLTVT.

This clone has only one observation. V is TRBV5-1 and J is TRBJ1-1; D is uncertain. V lost 4 bases and J 1 base, leaving 14 bases between the germline ends. Germline assignment: CDR1 SGHRS and CDR2 YFSETQ. The CDR3 has 15 amino acids. The CDR3 loop is CASSREGRTNTEAFF. CDR3 nucleotide sequence: TGCGCCAGCAGCAGGGAGGGCAGGACGAACACTGAAGCTTTCTTT.

The gene calls are TRBV7-2 and TRBJ2-7; 9 nucleotides agree with TRBD2. Germline V gene lookup returns CDR1 SGHTA and CDR2 FQGNSA. V was pared by 6 bases and J by 2 bases, with 8 bases of the junction left unmatched. The CDR3 length is 15 residues. The CDR3 sequence: CASSQYAGGPYEQYF. The CDR3 region has the DNA TGTGCCAGCAGTCAGTACGCGGGAGGGCCCTACGAGCAGTACTTC.

This clone showed up just once. This rearrangement joins TRBV10-3 to TRBJ1-2, with D possibly TRBD1 on 6 matching bases. V lost 8 bases, J lost 4 bases, and 14 bases lay in between. The CDR3 extends over 13 amino acids. Germline assignment: CDR1 ENHRY and CDR2 SYGVKD. This CDR3 is CAIGTETGYGYTF. CDR3 DNA sequence: TGTGCCATCGGAACTGAGACAGGCTATGGCTACACCTTC.

The chain joins TRBV24-1 to TRBJ1-5; no clear D. The CDR3 contains 14 residues. Germline lookup yields CDR1 KGHDR and CDR2 SFDVKD. Trimming removed 7 bases at V and 3 bases at J, with 12 bases between. The CDR3 reads CATSRPGYNQPQHF. The DNA of the CDR3 is TGTGCCACCAGCAGACCGGGTTACAATCAGCCCCAGCATTTT.

J is TRBJ2-1 and V is TRBV6-6, with unresolved D. V was pared by 6 bases and J by 0 bases, with 9 bases between. The germline CDR1 and CDR2 sequences are MNHNY and SVGAGI (reference sequence). The CDR3 has 14 amino acids. The CDR3 region has the DNA TGTGCCAGCAGCGACCCCGACTCCTACAATGAGCAGTTCTTC. The encoded protein is CASSDPDSYNEQFF.

This clone appeared a few times. CDR3 coding DNA: TGCGCCAGCAGCGAGACAGGGGCCTATGGCTACACCTTC. Protein product: CASSETGAYGYTF. The V call is TRBV5-1, the J call TRBJ1-2; 8 bases agree with TRBD1. The V segment lost 4 bases and the J segment 4 bases; nucleotides outside the gene matches: 3. Germline V gene sequence: CDR1 SGHRS, CDR2 YFSETQ. This CDR3 contains 13 residues.

The V and J genes are TRBV24-1 and TRBJ2-3; D not resolved. The CDR3 has 14 amino acids. V was clipped by 2 bases and J by 2 bases, with 7 bases between them. Germline loops: CDR1 KGHDR, CDR2 SFDVKD. The CDR3 DNA is TGTGCCACCAGTGATTACTCAGACACAGATACGCAGTATTTT. Translation: CATSDYSDTDTQYF.

The chain is built from TRBV28 and TRBJ1-4, with TRBD1 matching 8 bases. The germline CDR1 and CDR2 sequences are MDHEN and SYDVKM. The CDR3 has 15 amino acids. V trimming: 4 bases; J trimming: 2 bases; junction bases outside the gene matches: 3. CDR3 sequence (DNA): TGTGCCAGCAGTTCCTCAGGGGGCACTAATGAAAAACTGTTTTTT. It yields the protein CASSSSGGTNEKLFF.

The CDR3 loop reads CASSLTGQGPYGYTF. The CDR3 nucleotides read TGTGCCAGCAGTTTAACCGGACAGGGGCCCTATGGCTACACCTTC. The J gene is TRBJ1-2, the V gene TRBV27; 9 nucleotides line up with TRBD1. V lost 2 bases, J lost 4 bases, and 5 bases stayed unmatched. The CDR3 spans 15 residues. In germline, CDR1 is MNHEY, CDR2 SMNVEV (reference sequence).

J is TRBJ1-2 and V is TRBV11-2; 8 positions agree with TRBD1. CDR3 size: 15 residues. Germline values: CDR1 SGHAT, CDR2 FQNNGV. Trimming at V came to 5 bases and at J to 4 bases, leaving 9 bases not matched to a gene. CDR3 coding DNA: TGTGCCAGCAGCCCCCGGACAGGGAGCATCTATGGCTACACCTTC. Translation: CASSPRTGSIYGYTF.

The chain employs TRBV9 and TRBJ1-6; D uncertain. The germline V gene has CDR1 SGDLS and CDR2 YYNGEE. V lost 0 bases and J 7 bases, leaving 8 bases between the germline ends. CDR3 length: 14 residues. CDR3: CASSVAPVNSPLHF. As DNA, the CDR3 is TGTGCCAGCAGCGTAGCGCCAGTGAATTCACCCCTCCACTTT. The variable domain in full, completed from reference TRBV9 and TRBJ1-6, reads DSGVTQTPKHLITATGQRVTLRCSPRSGDLSVYWYQQSLDQGLQFLIQYYNGEERAKGNILERFSAQQFPDLHSELNLSSLELGDSALYFCASSVAPVNSPLHFGNGTRLTVT.

The J gene is TRBJ2-2, the V gene TRBV5-1, with TRBD2 identical over 15 bases. The CDR3 sequence is 19 residues long. The V gene end was trimmed by 4 bases and the J gene end by 1 base; junction bases not matched to a gene: 8. From germline, CDR1 is SGHRS and CDR2 YFSETQ. CDR3 sequence: CASSSSGTSGGMNTGELFF. Written as DNA, the CDR3 is TGCGCCAGCAGCAGCTCCGGGACTAGCGGGGGGATGAACACCGGGGAGCTGTTTTTT.

The V gene is TRBV18, the J gene TRBJ2-2; no clear D gene. The V gene's germline CDR1 is KGHSH and CDR2 LQKENI. The V and J ends lost 4 bases and 0 bases respectively, with 12 bases between them. There are 16 residues in the CDR3. The CDR3 coding sequence is TGTGCCAGCTCACAATCAGTCATCGCGAACACCGGGGAGCTGTTTTTT. Translating it yields CASSQSVIANTGELFF.